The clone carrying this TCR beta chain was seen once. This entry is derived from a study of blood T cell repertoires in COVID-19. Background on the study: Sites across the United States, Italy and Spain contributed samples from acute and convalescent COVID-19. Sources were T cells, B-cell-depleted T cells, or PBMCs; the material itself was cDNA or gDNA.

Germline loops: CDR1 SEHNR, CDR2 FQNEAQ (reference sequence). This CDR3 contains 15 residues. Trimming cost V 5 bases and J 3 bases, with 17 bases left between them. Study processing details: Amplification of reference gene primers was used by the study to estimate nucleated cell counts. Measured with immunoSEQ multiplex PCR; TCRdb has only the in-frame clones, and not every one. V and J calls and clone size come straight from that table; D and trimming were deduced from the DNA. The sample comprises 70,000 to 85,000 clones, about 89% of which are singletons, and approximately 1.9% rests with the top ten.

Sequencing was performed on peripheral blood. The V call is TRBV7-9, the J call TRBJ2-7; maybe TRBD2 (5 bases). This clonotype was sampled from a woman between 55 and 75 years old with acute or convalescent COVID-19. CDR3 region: CASSLTAGMRYEQYF. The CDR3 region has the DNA TGTGCCAGCAGCCTCACCGCCGGGATGCGCTACGAGCAGTACTTC. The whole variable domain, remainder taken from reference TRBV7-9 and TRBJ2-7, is DTGVSQNPRHKITKRGQNVTFRCDPISEHNRLYWYRQTLGQGPEFLTYFQNEAQLEKSRLLSDRFSAERPKGSFSTLEIQRTEQGDSAMYLCASSLTAGMRYEQYFGPGTRLTVT.